This entry lists 29 T cell receptor beta chains sequenced from one sample in a study of blood T cell repertoires in COVID-19. Repertoires were generated with immunoSEQ multiplex PCR, while TCRdb's copy carries only in-frame clones and drops some. The profile shows 220,000 or so clones, approximately 81% of them singletons. Sequenced input: peripheral blood. The source is a woman aged 80 or over with acute or convalescent COVID-19.

The chain uses TRBV10-1 and TRBJ1-1; 7 bases are a match to TRBD1. Looked up from germline, CDR1 is WNHNN and CDR2 is SYGVQD (reference sequence). V dropped 10 bases and J dropped 1; count of bases not matched to a gene: 3. The CDR3 covers 12 residues. The CDR3 is CANRQGNTEAFF. As DNA, the CDR3 is TGCGCCAACCGACAGGGGAACACTGAAGCTTTCTTT.

The chain has TRBV5-1 and TRBJ1-2; possibly TRBD1 for D (6 bases). Trimming shortened V by 0 bases and J by 4 bases, and 7 bases separated the two germline ends. The germline V gene encodes CDR1 SGHRS and CDR2 YFSETQ. There are 13 residues in the CDR3. The CDR3 is CASSLEGGYGYTF. The CDR3 region has the DNA TGCGCCAGCAGCTTGGAAGGGGGCTATGGCTACACCTTC.

This clone was counted once. The genes are TRBV28 and TRBJ1-5; TRBD1 is a possible D gene (5 bases). Germline lookup yields CDR1 MDHEN and CDR2 SYDVKM. The CDR3 is 15 residues long. Deletions cut 3 bases from V and 4 bases from J, with 13 bases between. The CDR3 region is CASSLRWQGNQPQHF. The CDR3, as DNA: TGTGCCAGCAGTTTGAGGTGGCAGGGAAATCAGCCCCAGCATTTT.

The genes are TRBV19 and TRBJ2-1, with 12 bases matching TRBD1. Germline V gives CDR1 LNHDA, CDR2 SQIVND (reference sequence). The CDR3 has 17 residues. With V trimmed by 0 bases and J by 11 bases, 11 bases remained unmatched. CDR3 amino acids: CASSIDLWDRGRTKQFF. The CDR3 DNA reads TGTGCCAGTAGTATAGATCTCTGGGACAGGGGGCGCACGAAGCAGTTCTTC. The variable domain in full, with the rest retrieved from reference TRBV19 and TRBJ2-1, is DGGITQSPKYLFRKEGQNVTLSCEQNLNHDAMYWYRQDPGQGLRLIYYSQIVNDFQKGDIAEGYSVSREKKESFPLTVTSAQKNPTAFYLCASSIDLWDRGRTKQFFGPGTRLTVL.

The chain uses TRBV28 and TRBJ1-2; D is possibly TRBD1 (6 bases). This CDR3 region has 15 residues. Trimming stripped 8 bases from V and 8 bases from J, with 24 bases between. Germline values: CDR1 MDHEN, CDR2 SYDVKM. The CDR3: CASLHHDRSYWGYTF. The CDR3 region has the DNA TGTGCCAGCCTCCACCACGACAGGTCGTATTGGGGCTACACCTTC.

This clone was seen only a few times. The V call is TRBV5-6, the J call TRBJ1-2, with D uncertain. CDR1 and CDR2 (germline): SGHDT, YYEEEE. The CDR3 sequence is 11 residues long. Trimming removed 4 bases at V and 8 bases at J, with 9 bases between. The CDR3 protein is CASSLNIGYTF. CDR3 bases: TGTGCCAGCAGCCTCAACATCGGCTACACCTTC.

This clone came up once. J is TRBJ1-1 and V is TRBV3-1 (or the pseudogene TRBV3-2), with D possibly being TRBD1 (5 bases). Germline CDR1 reads LGHDT; CDR2 reads YNNKEL (reference sequence). The CDR3 spans 13 residues. With 3 bases removed from V and 5 bases from J, the gap between germline ends came to 10 bases. Here the CDR3 reads CASSQQGLTEAFF. CDR3 coding DNA: TGTGCCAGCAGCCAGCAGGGTTTAACTGAAGCTTTCTTT.

The V and J genes are TRBV9 and TRBJ1-5; no clear D gene. Trimming cost V 0 bases and J 3 bases, with 10 bases left between them. The CDR3 length is 15 residues. CDR1 is SGDLS and CDR2 is YYNGEE in the germline V gene. CDR3 residues: CASSVAGQFNQPQHF. CDR3 nucleotides: TGTGCCAGCAGCGTAGCTGGGCAATTCAATCAGCCCCAGCATTTT.

This clone showed up just a few times. This chain links TRBV2 with TRBJ1-5; TRBD1 aligns across 9 bases. CDR3 size: 16 residues. Per germline, CDR1 SNHLY and CDR2 FYNNEI. Trimming at V came to 4 bases and at J to 1 base, leaving 5 bases not matched to a gene. The CDR3 loop is CASSGRQGVSNQPQHF. For the CDR3, the DNA is TGTGCCAGCAGTGGAAGACAGGGGGTAAGCAATCAGCCCCAGCATTTT.

The CDR3 sequence: CSVEQRTQYF. CDR3 bases: TGCAGCGTTGAACAGAGGACGCAGTATTTT. The chain couples TRBV29-1 to TRBJ2-3, with D uncertain. The CDR3 is 10 residues long. Germline V CDR1 and CDR2: SQVTM, ANQGSEA. Trimming shortened V by 2 bases and J by 9 bases, and 6 bases separated the two germline ends.

The CDR3 spells CASSHGQGTRNTIYF. The CDR3 DNA reads TGTGCCAGCAGTCATGGACAGGGGACCAGAAACACCATATATTTT. This chain links TRBV28 with TRBJ1-3; 9 bases fit TRBD1. V lost 5 bases to trimming and J lost 5 bases; unmatched junction nucleotides: 7. The CDR3 spans 15 residues. The germline V gene has CDR1 MDHEN and CDR2 SYDVKM.

This chain uses TRBV20-1 with TRBJ2-7; 12 nucleotides align to TRBD2. The germline CDR1 and CDR2 sequences are DFQATT and SNEGSKA (reference sequence). The junction had 11 bases not matched to a gene; V was cut back by 3 bases and J by 5 bases. CDR3 size: 16 residues. The CDR3 DNA follows: TGCAGTGCTAGTGCTAGCGGGGGGGCCTGGTCCAACGAGCAGTACTTC. Its translation: CSASASGGAWSNEQYF.

CDR3 nucleotide sequence: TGTGCCAGCAGCCAGGCGGGGATAAGTGAAGCTTTCTTT. Protein: CASSQAGISEAFF. This chain links TRBV3-1 (or the pseudogene TRBV3-2) with TRBJ1-1; no clear D gene. Germline V CDR1 and CDR2: LGHDT, YNNKEL (reference sequence). V was trimmed by 3 bases and J by 7 bases, leaving 12 bases between them. The CDR3 contains 13 residues.

The gene calls are TRBV7-2 and TRBJ2-2; 7 nucleotides line up with TRBD1. The trim removed 7 bases at V and 5 bases at J, leaving 16 bases unmatched. The CDR3 is 17 residues long. CDR1 SGHTA and CDR2 FQGNSA come from the germline V gene. CDR3 protein: CASTLEGTDPGTGELFF. The CDR3 DNA sequence: TGTGCCAGCACCCTAGAGGGGACAGACCCGGGAACCGGGGAGCTGTTTTTT. Full variable domain (remainder filled in from reference TRBV7-2 and TRBJ2-2): GAGVSQSPSNKVTEKGKDVELRCDPISGHTALYWYRQSLGQGLEFLIYFQGNSAPDKSGLPSDRFSAERTGGSVSTLTIQRTQQEDSAVYLCASTLEGTDPGTGELFFGEGSRLTVL.

The chain combines TRBV5-1 with TRBJ2-2; 7 bases fit TRBD1. The germline V gene encodes CDR1 SGHRS and CDR2 YFSETQ. The CDR3 has 18 residues. J gave up 7 bases and V 3 bases, and 18 bases lay outside the gene matches. The CDR3 nucleotides are TGCGCCAGCAGCTCCGCTACCCTTTCCAACAGGGGTGGCGGGGAGCTGTTTTTT. It is translated as CASSSATLSNRGGGELFF.

This sequence joins TRBV4-3 and TRBJ2-3; tentatively, D is TRBD2 (6 bases). Germline loops: CDR1 LGHNA, CDR2 YSLEER. The V end was cut by 2 bases, the J end by 2 bases, with 14 bases between. The CDR3 sequence is 16 residues long. The CDR3, as DNA: TGCGCCAGCAGCCAACGACCGGGACTCCTCACAGATACGCAGTATTTT. Its translation: CASSQRPGLLTDTQYF.

The chain combines TRBV11-2 with TRBJ1-1; no definite D call. V was clipped by 1 base and J by 6 bases, with 6 bases between them. The CDR3 spans 12 residues. Looked up from germline, CDR1 is SGHAT and CDR2 is FQNNGV. CDR3 in amino acids: CASSLASSEAFF. The CDR3 region has the DNA TGTGCCAGCAGCTTAGCATCATCTGAAGCTTTCTTT.

On this clone itself: In the same sample, other DNA sequences code for this CDR3. V gene TRBV19 combines with J gene TRBJ1-1; D is uncertain. The germline CDR1 and CDR2 sequences are LNHDA and SQIVND (reference sequence). V shed 5 bases and J shed 0 bases, with 7 bases lying between them. The length of the CDR3 is 13 residues. CDR3 DNA: TGTGCCAGTAGTCAAGCACTGAACACTGAAGCTTTCTTT. Protein sequence: CASSQALNTEAFF.

The chain recombines TRBV11-2 with TRBJ2-1, with unresolved D. Germline V gene lookup returns CDR1 SGHAT and CDR2 FQNNGV. The CDR3 consists of 15 residues. Trimming cost V 3 bases and J 0 bases, with 9 bases left between them. CDR3 amino acids: CASSFERSSYNEQFF. The CDR3 DNA sequence: TGTGCCAGCAGCTTTGAGAGAAGCTCCTACAATGAGCAGTTCTTC.

The chain uses TRBV6-1 and TRBJ1-6, with D maybe TRBD1 (6 bases). CDR1 and CDR2 (germline): MNHNS, SASEGT. This CDR3 spans 12 amino acids. The germline V and J ends were trimmed by 10 bases and 8 bases, with 12 bases remaining between them. The CDR3 spells CATGVGDSPLHF. CDR3 nucleotide sequence: TGTGCCACAGGGGTGGGCGATTCACCCCTCCACTTT.

The chain joins TRBV7-2 to TRBJ1-3, with D possibly TRBD1 on 5 matching bases. The V gene's germline CDR1 is SGHTA and CDR2 FQGNSA. This CDR3 is built from 14 residues. Deletions cut 5 bases from V and 8 bases from J, with 16 bases between. CDR3 region: CASSPGRGRDTIYF. The CDR3 nucleotides read TGTGCCAGCAGCCCCGGGAGGGGCAGGGACACCATATATTTT.

The CDR3 DNA reads TGCAGCGTCTCGTCCCCAAACAGGGGGCACACTGAAGCTTTCTTT. Its protein is CSVSSPNRGHTEAFF. This chain joins TRBV29-1 and TRBJ1-1; 9 bases are a match to TRBD1. From germline, CDR1 is SQVTM and CDR2 ANQGSEA. CDR3 size: 15 residues. V trimming: 6 bases; J trimming: 3 bases; junction bases outside the gene matches: 11. Full variable domain (rest looked up from reference TRBV29-1 and TRBJ1-1): SAVISQKPSRDICQRGTSLTIQCQVDSQVTMMFWYRQQPGQSLTLIATANQGSEATYESGFVIDKFPISRPNLTFSTLTVSNMSPEDSSIYLCSVSSPNRGHTEAFFGQGTRLTVV.

This clone was observed a handful of times. The chain joins TRBV18 to TRBJ2-7; 7 bases agree with TRBD1. After removal of 3 bases from V and 1 base from J, the junction contained 6 bases not matched to a gene. The CDR3 has 15 amino acids. Germline V gene sequence: CDR1 KGHSH, CDR2 LQKENI. The DNA of the CDR3 is TGTGCCAGCTCACCTTCAACGACAGGGTCCTACGAGCAGTACTTC. It yields the protein CASSPSTTGSYEQYF. The full variable domain, completed using reference TRBV18 and TRBJ2-7, is NAGVMQNPRHLVRRRGQEARLRCSPMKGHSHVYWYRQLPEEGLKFMVYLQKENIIDESGMPKERFSAEFPKEGPSILRIQQVVRGDSAAYFCASSPSTTGSYEQYFGPGTRLTVT.

The chain has TRBV3-1 (or the pseudogene TRBV3-2) and TRBJ2-2; D may be TRBD2 (6 bases). This CDR3 region has 16 residues. Per the germline V gene, CDR1 is LGHDT and CDR2 is YNNKEL (reference sequence). Between the trimmed V and J ends, which lost 1 base and 7 bases, there was a span of 16 bases. CDR3 sequence reads: CASSQAGESSFGELFF. CDR3 coding DNA: TGTGCCAGCAGCCAAGCGGGGGAGTCGTCTTTCGGGGAGCTGTTTTTT.

The chain uses TRBV9 and TRBJ2-2, with D perhaps matching TRBD2 (7 bases). V was cut by 3 bases and J by 7 bases, with 16 bases left in between. This CDR3 is built from 15 residues. The V gene's germline CDR1 is SGDLS and CDR2 YYNGEE. As DNA, the CDR3 is TGTGCCAGCAGCGCACTTGGGGGGGCTGGCGGGGAGCTGTTTTTT. Protein product: CASSALGGAGGELFF.

The chain recombines TRBV5-1 with TRBJ2-1; D gene ambiguous. The V gene lost 0 bases and the J gene lost 4 bases, with 5 bases spanning the gap. This CDR3 is built from 13 residues. CDR1 is SGHRS and CDR2 is YFSETQ in the germline V gene. The DNA of the CDR3 is TGCGCCAGCAGCTTGGAGAGATACAATGAGCAGTTCTTC. The encoded protein is CASSLERYNEQFF.

CDR3 residues: CASSSVRGSYEQYF. CDR3 nucleotide sequence: TGTGCCAGCAGTTCCGTCCGGGGCTCCTACGAGCAGTACTTC. The rearrangement joins TRBV7-3 to TRBJ2-7; D is perhaps TRBD2 (5 bases). V was pared by 6 bases and J by 0 bases, with 12 bases between. Germline CDR1 SGHTA, CDR2 FQGTGA. This CDR3 spans 14 amino acids.

This clone was observed a handful of times. CDR3 region: CASSWGVGDEQFF. The DNA of the CDR3 is TGTGCCAGCAGCTGGGGGGTAGGGGATGAGCAGTTCTTC. This rearrangement joins TRBV7-2 to TRBJ2-1; D might be TRBD2 (6 bases). V was cut by 4 bases and J by 8 bases, with 12 bases left in between. Germline values: CDR1 SGHTA, CDR2 FQGNSA. The CDR3 length is 13 residues.

The V gene is TRBV7-2, the J gene TRBJ2-1; 9 bases map to TRBD1. This CDR3 is built from 14 residues. In germline, CDR1 is SGHTA, CDR2 FQGNSA. The J segment lost 4 bases and the V segment lost 5 bases, leaving 3 bases of the junction unmatched. CDR3 sequence: CASSRDRDYNEQFF. CDR3 coding DNA: TGTGCCAGCAGCCGGGACAGGGATTACAATGAGCAGTTCTTC.